This T cell receptor beta chain emerged from a study of blood T cell repertoires in COVID-19. Study-wide background: Collection of acute and convalescent COVID-19 samples took place in the United States, Italy and Spain.

Authors' analysis steps: Amplifying reference gene primers gave estimates of nucleated cell counts. The protocol was immunoSEQ multiplex PCR, while the TCRdb copy is restricted to in-frame clones and leaves out a portion. That table is the source of V, J and clone size, and D and trimming were worked out from the DNA. The table shows under 200,000 clones, with roughly 80% occurring only once. Germline V gene data show CDR1 as KGHSY and CDR2 as FQNENV. The CDR3 totals 13 residues. Between the trimmed V and J ends, which lost 2 bases and 4 bases, there was a span of 8 bases. The J gene is TRBJ1-2, the V gene TRBV16; D is possibly TRBD1 (5 bases). The receptor was isolated from a man aged 25 to 40 with active or convalescent COVID-19. Input material: peripheral blood. CDR3 amino acids: CASSQRQLYGYTF. The CDR3 DNA reads TGTGCCAGCAGCCAACGACAGCTCTATGGCTACACCTTC.